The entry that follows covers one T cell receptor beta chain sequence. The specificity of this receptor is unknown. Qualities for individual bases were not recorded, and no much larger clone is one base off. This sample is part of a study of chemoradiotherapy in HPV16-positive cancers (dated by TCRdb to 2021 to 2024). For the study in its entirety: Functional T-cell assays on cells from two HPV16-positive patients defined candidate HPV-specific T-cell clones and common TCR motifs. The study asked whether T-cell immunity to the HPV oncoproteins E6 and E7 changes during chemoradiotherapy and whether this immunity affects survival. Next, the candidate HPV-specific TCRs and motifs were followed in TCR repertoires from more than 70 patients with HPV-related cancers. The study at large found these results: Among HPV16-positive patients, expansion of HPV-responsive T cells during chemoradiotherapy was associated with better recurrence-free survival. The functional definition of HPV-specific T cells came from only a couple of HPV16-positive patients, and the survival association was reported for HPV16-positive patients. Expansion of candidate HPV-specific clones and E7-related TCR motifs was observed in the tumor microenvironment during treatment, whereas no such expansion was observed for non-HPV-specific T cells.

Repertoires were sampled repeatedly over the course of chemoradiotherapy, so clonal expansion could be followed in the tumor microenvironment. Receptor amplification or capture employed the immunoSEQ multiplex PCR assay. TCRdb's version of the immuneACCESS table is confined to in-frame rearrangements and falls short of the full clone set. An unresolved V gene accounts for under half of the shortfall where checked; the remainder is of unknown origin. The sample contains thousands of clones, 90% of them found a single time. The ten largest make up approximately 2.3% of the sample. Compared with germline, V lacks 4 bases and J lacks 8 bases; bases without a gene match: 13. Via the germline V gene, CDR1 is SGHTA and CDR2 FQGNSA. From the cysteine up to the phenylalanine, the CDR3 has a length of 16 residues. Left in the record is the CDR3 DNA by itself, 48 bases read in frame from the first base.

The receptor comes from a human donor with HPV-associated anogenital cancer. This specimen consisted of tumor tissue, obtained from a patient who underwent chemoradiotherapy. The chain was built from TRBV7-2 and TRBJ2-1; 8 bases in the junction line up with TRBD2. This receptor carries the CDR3 CASSSFSTSGGYEQFF. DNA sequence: TGTGCCAGCAGCTCCTTTTCTACTAGCGGAGGCTATGAGCAGTTCTTC. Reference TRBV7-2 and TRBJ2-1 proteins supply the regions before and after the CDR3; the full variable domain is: GAGVSQSPSNKVTEKGKDVELRCDPISGHTALYWYRQSLGQGLEFLIYFQGNSAPDKSGLPSDRFSAERTGGSVSTLTIQRTQQEDSAVYLCASSSFSTSGGYEQFFGPGTRLTVL.